This T cell receptor (beta chain) was identified during a study of vaccination and CD4 T cells after COVID-19. Study-wide background: From HCoV-229E, HCoV-OC43, HCoV-NL63 and SARS-CoV-2, overlapping spike peptides were used to stimulate the cells. General study findings and limits: The median proportion of reactive clones detected only post-vaccination in convalescent patients was 65% to 90%.

To note about this clonotype: What it binds is not known.

The Oncomine TCR Beta short-read assay was what sequenced the DNA obtained from cultured CD4+ T cells. Each CDR3 protein is one row after TCRdb ran MiXCR on the PCR reads. The sample shows 7,000 to 9,000 distinct CDR3 sequences, less than 80% of them seen only once. Germline values: CDR1 MDHEN, CDR2 SYDVKM. V dropped 5 bases and J dropped 3; count of bases not matched to a gene: 13. This CDR3 has 16 residues. Treatment denoted: roughly 10-day PBMC culture with coronavirus spike peptide pools or control peptides (ViraFEST assay). PBMCs, plated at approximately 2 million per well, were grown in the presence of about 9.5 IU/ml IL-2 and roughly 9.6 ug/ml peptide pools. Upon completion of under twelve days of culture, CD4+ T cells were isolated via negative selection.

The chain joins TRBV28 to TRBJ2-7; 7 positions match TRBD1. This clonotype was sampled from a human donor who had recovered from COVID-19. Sequenced input: CD4+ T cells from blood, cultured in vitro. The CDR3 nucleotides are TGTGCCAGCAGTATACCAGGCCGGGACAGAAGCTACGAGCAGTACTTC. Amino acid sequence: CASSIPGRDRSYEQYF.